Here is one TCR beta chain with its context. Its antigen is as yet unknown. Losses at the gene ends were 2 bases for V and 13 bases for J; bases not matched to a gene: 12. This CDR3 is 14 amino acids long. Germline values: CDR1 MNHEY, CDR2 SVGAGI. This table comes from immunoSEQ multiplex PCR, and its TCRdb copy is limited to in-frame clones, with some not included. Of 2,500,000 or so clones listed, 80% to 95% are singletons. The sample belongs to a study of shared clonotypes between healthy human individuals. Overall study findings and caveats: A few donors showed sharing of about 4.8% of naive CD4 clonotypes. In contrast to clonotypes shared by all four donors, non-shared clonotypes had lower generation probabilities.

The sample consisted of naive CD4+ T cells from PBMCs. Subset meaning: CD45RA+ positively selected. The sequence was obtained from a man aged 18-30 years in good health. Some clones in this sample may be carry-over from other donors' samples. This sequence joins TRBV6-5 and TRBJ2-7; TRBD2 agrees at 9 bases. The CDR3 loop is CASSYVGSGGPLYF. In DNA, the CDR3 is TGTGCCAGCAGTTACGTCGGTAGCGGGGGCCCTCTTTACTTC.